These 25 T cell receptor beta chains came from one sample sequenced in a study of STAT5B mutations in CD4+ large granular lymphocyte leukemia. Sequencing used immunoSEQ multiplex PCR; TCRdb keeps in-frame clones, though not all of them. Of 20,000 or so clones listed, roughly 83% are singletons. Material: CD4+ T cells from blood buffy coats. The receptors come from a human donor in good health.

This chain joins TRBV9 and TRBJ2-5; 10 nucleotides line up with TRBD2. With V trimmed by 8 bases and J by 5 bases, 9 bases remained unmatched. The CDR3 is 14 residues long. Germline V gene data show CDR1 as SGDLS and CDR2 as YYNGEE. CDR3 sequence (DNA): TGTGCCAGGGAGGCTAGCGGGAGTTTGGAGACCCAGTACTTC. This sequence encodes CAREASGSLETQYF. Based on the CDR3 plus reference TRBV9 and TRBJ2-5, the full variable domain is DSGVTQTPKHLITATGQRVTLRCSPRSGDLSVYWYQQSLDQGLQFLIQYYNGEERAKGNILERFSAQQFPDLHSELNLSSLELGDSALYFCAREASGSLETQYFGPGTRLLVL.

V is TRBV6-1 and J is TRBJ2-1; tentatively, D is TRBD1 or TRBD2 (6 bases each). Germline-derived CDR1 and CDR2 are MNHNS and SASEGT. With 5 bases removed from V and 7 bases from J, the gap between germline ends came to 15 bases. The CDR3 has 14 residues. CDR3 in DNA: TGTGCCAGCAGTACTCGTTTAGGGGGGAATGAGCAGTTCTTC. It codes for CASSTRLGGNEQFF.

The gene calls are TRBV5-1 and TRBJ2-1; TRBD2 is a possible D gene (6 bases). CDR1 is SGHRS and CDR2 is YFSETQ in the germline V gene. This CDR3 spans 15 amino acids. V lost 2 bases to trimming and J lost 3 bases, with 12 bases between them. CDR3 in amino acids: CASSFTSRNYNEQFF. CDR3 in DNA: TGCGCCAGCAGCTTCACTAGCAGAAACTACAATGAGCAGTTCTTC.

The V gene is TRBV29-1, the J gene TRBJ1-5; 7 bases align to TRBD1. With V trimmed by 7 bases and J by 4 bases, 7 bases remained unmatched. This CDR3 region has 13 residues. CDR1 is SQVTM and CDR2 is ANQGSEA in the germline V gene. Written as DNA, the CDR3 is TGCAGCGCCAGACAGGGAGTGAATCAGCCCCAGCATTTT. This sequence encodes CSARQGVNQPQHF.

This chain joins TRBV7-9 and TRBJ2-5, with unresolved D. Trimming took 5 bases from V and 1 from J, leaving 14 bases between them. CDR1 is SEHNR and CDR2 is FQNEAQ in the germline V gene (reference sequence). CDR3 length equals 15 residues. CDR3 nucleotide sequence: TGTGCCAGCAGCCGCCCTCTGACAACCCAAGAGACCCAGTACTTC. It codes for CASSRPLTTQETQYF.

This chain joins TRBV6-6 and TRBJ2-1, with 12 nucleotides matching TRBD2. The CDR3 has 15 amino acids. Trimming at V came to 6 bases and at J to 10 bases, leaving 10 bases not matched to a gene. The germline V gene encodes CDR1 MNHNY and CDR2 SVGAGI (reference sequence). The CDR3 nucleotides read TGTGCCAGCAGCTACGGACTAGCGGGACTAGGAGAGCAGTTCTTC. Its protein product is CASSYGLAGLGEQFF.

The CDR3 nucleotides are TGTGCCAGCAGTGTGGGACAGGCCGACTATGGCTACACCTTC. It yields the protein CASSVGQADYGYTF. V gene TRBV6-1 combines with J gene TRBJ1-2; TRBD1 aligns across 8 bases. This CDR3 comprises 14 residues. In germline, CDR1 is MNHNS, CDR2 SASEGT. With 4 bases clipped from V and 3 bases from J, the junction kept 4 bases outside the gene matches.

The chain carries TRBV7-2 and TRBJ1-5; D unresolved. V was clipped by 0 bases and J by 2 bases, with 8 bases between them. CDR1 and CDR2 from the germline V gene are SGHTA and FQGNSA. The CDR3 consists of 15 residues. The CDR3: CASSLAGLGNQPQHF. The DNA for the CDR3 is TGTGCCAGCAGCTTAGCCGGACTCGGCAATCAGCCCCAGCATTTT.

The chain uses TRBV2 and TRBJ2-1; maybe TRBD1 (5 bases). Germline CDR1 is SNHLY and CDR2 is FYNNEI. V lost 3 bases to trimming and J lost 9 bases, with 9 bases between them. CDR3 size: 12 residues. CDR3 loop: CASSEDRGEQFF. In nucleotides, the CDR3 is TGTGCCAGCAGTGAGGATAGGGGTGAGCAGTTCTTC.

V usage is TRBV9 and J usage is TRBJ2-2; D is unclear. Germline CDR1 is SGDLS and CDR2 is YYNGEE. This CDR3 has 13 residues. The V end was cut by 6 bases, the J end by 2 bases, with 8 bases between. The CDR3 loop is CASKSPNTGELFF. The CDR3 bases are TGTGCCAGCAAGAGTCCTAACACCGGGGAGCTGTTTTTT. Full variable domain (outside the CDR3, taken from reference TRBV9 and TRBJ2-2): DSGVTQTPKHLITATGQRVTLRCSPRSGDLSVYWYQQSLDQGLQFLIQYYNGEERAKGNILERFSAQQFPDLHSELNLSSLELGDSALYFCASKSPNTGELFFGEGSRLTVL.

This sequence joins TRBV2 and TRBJ2-7; no reliable D call. The CDR3 is made up of 11 amino acids. Germline V gene lookup returns CDR1 SNHLY and CDR2 FYNNEI. V gave up 5 bases and J gave up 7 bases, with 9 bases separating them. CDR3: CASSLAVEQYF. CDR3 coding DNA: TGTGCCAGCAGTTTAGCAGTAGAGCAGTACTTC.

There are a few counts of this clone. The CDR3 DNA reads TGCGCCAGCAGCCAAGGGTTCCGAGAAGAGACCCAGTACTTC. Protein product: CASSQGFREETQYF. The V call is TRBV4-1, the J call TRBJ2-5; no clear D. The CDR3 loop spans 14 amino acids. Per the germline V gene, CDR1 is MGHRA and CDR2 is YSYEKL. V shed 1 base and J shed 3 bases, with 9 bases lying between them.

The gene calls are TRBV5-8 and TRBJ2-7, with TRBD1 identical over 8 bases. Per the germline V gene, CDR1 is SGHTS and CDR2 is YDEGEE. V was clipped by 3 bases and J by 0 bases; unmatched bases: 5. This CDR3 comprises 15 residues. This CDR3 reads CASSSRDRHSYEQYF. CDR3 coding DNA: TGTGCCAGCAGCTCTAGGGACAGGCACTCCTACGAGCAGTACTTC.

The V and J genes are TRBV15 and TRBJ2-7; D gene ambiguous. V gave up 5 bases and J gave up 0 bases, with 14 bases separating them. The germline V gene encodes CDR1 LNHNV and CDR2 YYDKDF (reference sequence). There are 15 residues in the CDR3. CDR3 amino acids: CATSGNFLSSYEQYF. CDR3 in DNA: TGTGCCACCAGCGGAAATTTTCTAAGCTCCTACGAGCAGTACTTC.

V gene TRBV30 combines with J gene TRBJ1-1, with unresolved D. Germline V gene data show CDR1 as GTSNPN and CDR2 as SVGIG (reference sequence). CDR3 length: 14 amino acids. The ends were cut back, 0 bases at V and 2 bases at J, with 10 bases in the middle. The CDR3 DNA reads TGTGCCTGGAGTGTAGGTTCAGGTAACACTGAAGCTTTCTTT. This sequence encodes CAWSVGSGNTEAFF. The variable domain in full, with the rest retrieved from reference TRBV30 and TRBJ1-1, is SQTIHQWPATLVQPVGSPLSLECTVEGTSNPNLYWYRQAAGRGLQLLFYSVGIGQISSEVPQNLSASRPQDRQFILSSKKLLLSDSGFYLCAWSVGSGNTEAFFGQGTRLTVV.

The chain carries TRBV7-2 and TRBJ1-2; 11 bases are a match to TRBD1. Looked up from germline, CDR1 is SGHTA and CDR2 is FQGNSA. The CDR3 sequence is 14 residues long. V shed 3 bases and J 7 bases; nucleotides not matched to a gene: 4. CDR3 sequence: CASSFGQGASGYTF. The CDR3 DNA sequence: TGTGCCAGCAGCTTCGGACAGGGGGCCTCTGGCTACACCTTC.

V gene TRBV20-1 combines with J gene TRBJ1-1; D is unresolved. The ends were cut back, 5 bases at V and 1 base at J, with 5 bases in the middle. The CDR3 is 11 residues long. Germline V gene sequence: CDR1 DFQATT, CDR2 SNEGSKA (reference sequence). The CDR3 here is CSASKNTEAFF. CDR3 bases: TGCAGTGCTTCTAAGAACACTGAAGCTTTCTTT.

The chain combines TRBV20-1 with TRBJ2-1, with D unclear. The CDR3 is 11 residues long. Germline V gene sequence: CDR1 DFQATT, CDR2 SNEGSKA (reference sequence). Between the trimmed V and J ends, which lost 5 bases and 7 bases, there was a span of 9 bases. CDR3 nucleotides: TGCAGTGCTGGTAGAATTAATGAGCAGTTCTTC. As protein: CSAGRINEQFF.

The V gene is TRBV6-6, the J gene TRBJ2-7; TRBD2 matches at 14 bases. This CDR3 has 16 amino acids. J lost 3 bases, V lost 6 bases, and 7 bases had no gene match. In germline, CDR1 is MNHNY, CDR2 SVGAGI (reference sequence). The CDR3 coding sequence is TGTGCCAGCAGAACCGGGACTAGCGGGAGTATCTACGAGCAGTACTTC. It is translated as CASRTGTSGSIYEQYF.

The rearrangement links TRBV30 to TRBJ2-3; TRBD2 is a possible D gene (6 bases). CDR1 GTSNPN and CDR2 SVGIG come from the germline V gene (reference sequence). V lost 3 bases to trimming and J lost 4 bases, with 14 bases between them. The length of the CDR3 is 14 residues. The CDR3, as DNA: TGTGCCTGGAGGTACCGGGGAGGACCAGATACGCAGTATTTT. This gives the protein CAWRYRGGPDTQYF.

The chain links TRBV19 to TRBJ2-5; D is unclear. The CDR3 loop spans 13 amino acids. The V gene lost 7 bases and the J gene lost 3 bases, with 12 bases spanning the gap. Germline-derived CDR1 and CDR2 are LNHDA and SQIVND (reference sequence). CDR3 DNA: TGTGCCAGTATTGGTGGGGTTGAAGAGACCCAGTACTTC. Amino acids: CASIGGVEETQYF. Complete variable domain (other parts from reference TRBV19 and TRBJ2-5): DGGITQSPKYLFRKEGQNVTLSCEQNLNHDAMYWYRQDPGQGLRLIYYSQIVNDFQKGDIAEGYSVSREKKESFPLTVTSAQKNPTAFYLCASIGGVEETQYFGPGTRLLVL.

This chain connects TRBV2 to TRBJ2-4, with D possibly being TRBD1 (5 bases). The V end lost 8 bases, the J end lost 1 base, and 15 bases lay between the germline ends. This CDR3 has 15 amino acids. Germline V gene lookup returns CDR1 SNHLY and CDR2 FYNNEI. CDR3 amino acids: CASWGLGVAKNIQYF. For the CDR3, the DNA is TGTGCCAGCTGGGGCCTCGGCGTGGCCAAAAACATTCAGTACTTC.

The rearrangement links TRBV18 to TRBJ1-2; 10 positions match TRBD1. After removal of 2 bases from V and 5 bases from J, the junction contained 11 bases not matched to a gene. Germline loops: CDR1 KGHSH, CDR2 LQKENI. The CDR3 is made up of 17 amino acids. The CDR3 loop reads CASSPITGQGIFYGYTF. Here the CDR3 DNA reads TGTGCCAGCTCACCAATAACGGGACAGGGGATTTTTTATGGCTACACCTTC.

The rearrangement joins TRBV6-5 to TRBJ2-2; D gene uncertain. V lost 8 bases, J lost 5 bases, and 9 bases lay in between. CDR1 MNHEY and CDR2 SVGAGI come from the germline V gene. CDR3 length: 12 amino acids. The CDR3 bases are TGTGCCAGCCGGGTTACTACCGGGGAGCTGTTTTTT. It encodes CASRVTTGELFF.

The V gene is TRBV11-2, the J gene TRBJ2-7; tentatively, D is TRBD1 or TRBD2 (6 bases each). The V gene lost 4 bases and the J gene lost 0 bases, with 19 bases spanning the gap. The CDR3 length is 17 residues. Germline V gene sequence: CDR1 SGHAT, CDR2 FQNNGV. The CDR3 protein is CASSSPKGGDISYEQYF. The CDR3 nucleotides read TGTGCCAGCAGCTCGCCCAAGGGCGGGGACATCTCCTACGAGCAGTACTTC.